A single sample is the source of the 20 T cell receptor beta chains below, sequenced in a study of blood T cell repertoires in COVID-19. Clones were sequenced by immunoSEQ multiplex PCR, and TCRdb holds only the in-frame ones, with some missing. The profile covers about 180,000 clones, with about 91% appearing a single time and roughly 1.6% taken by the ten largest. Sequencing was carried out using peripheral blood. Every receptor here comes from a woman in her fifties or sixties with acute or convalescent COVID-19.

This clone was counted a few times. The genes are TRBV30 and TRBJ1-4; TRBD1 agrees at 9 bases. The CDR3 consists of 14 residues. Trimming at V came to 2 bases and at J to 8 bases, leaving 6 bases not matched to a gene. Germline V gene lookup returns CDR1 GTSNPN and CDR2 SVGIG (reference sequence). The DNA for the CDR3 is TGTGCCTGGAGTTCGAAGGGGACAGGGGAAAAACTGTTTTTT. This translates into CAWSSKGTGEKLFF.

This clone appeared once. The chain uses TRBV11-3 and TRBJ1-1; unclear D gene. CDR3 length: 14 amino acids. V was trimmed by 0 bases and J by 1 base, leaving 6 bases between them. Germline CDR1 is SGHNT and CDR2 is YENEEA. The CDR3: CASSLEAPNTEAFF. CDR3 DNA: TGTGCCAGCAGCTTAGAGGCACCGAACACTGAAGCTTTCTTT.

The rearrangement joins TRBV12-3 or TRBV12-4 to TRBJ1-3; D uncertain. The CDR3 has 13 residues. Trimming took 3 bases from V and 3 from J, leaving 6 bases between them. Here the CDR3 DNA reads TGTGCCAGCAGTTTTCAGGTTGGAAACACCATATATTTT. This codes for CASSFQVGNTIYF.

V usage is TRBV5-4 and J usage is TRBJ2-1; TRBD2 aligns across 7 bases. V was clipped by 4 bases and J by 6 bases; unmatched bases: 10. This CDR3 spans 15 amino acids. Germline assignment: CDR1 SGHNT and CDR2 YYREEE (reference sequence). This CDR3 reads CASSGAGTTSNEQFF. In DNA, the CDR3 is TGTGCCAGCAGCGGAGCCGGGACTACTAGCAATGAGCAGTTCTTC.

V is TRBV4-3 and J is TRBJ2-3, with D perhaps TRBD2 (5 bases). V gave up 1 base and J gave up 3 bases, with 17 bases separating them. Germline V gene lookup returns CDR1 LGHNA and CDR2 YSLEER. The CDR3 covers 17 residues. The CDR3 protein is CASSQGTDYLFTDTQYF. CDR3 DNA: TGCGCCAGCAGCCAAGGAACCGACTACCTTTTTACAGATACGCAGTATTTT.

Turning to this clone: This sample includes further DNA sequences coding for the same CDR3. The chain joins TRBV11-3 to TRBJ2-3, with D maybe TRBD1 (5 bases). V was cut by 3 bases and J by 0 bases, with 7 bases left in between. Germline loops: CDR1 SGHNT, CDR2 YENEEA. The CDR3 consists of 14 residues. In DNA, the CDR3 is TGTGCCAGCAGCTTGACAGCGAGCACAGATACGCAGTATTTT. Translation gives CASSLTASTDTQYF.

CDR3 bases: TGCGCCAGCAGCCCGACAGGATCCTTAAACTATGGCTACACCTTC. This translates into CASSPTGSLNYGYTF. The V gene is TRBV4-3, the J gene TRBJ1-2, with D perhaps TRBD1 (6 bases). Germline values: CDR1 LGHNA, CDR2 YSLEER. CDR3 length: 15 residues. The V end was cut by 4 bases, the J end by 2 bases, with 14 bases between.

The J gene is TRBJ1-4, the V gene TRBV9; the D gene is possibly TRBD1 (6 bases). The CDR3 length is 16 residues. V lost 6 bases and J lost 6, with 21 bases in between. CDR1 and CDR2 (germline): SGDLS, YYNGEE. DNA of the CDR3: TGTGCCAGCACCCACGGGTCACAGGGTTCGGATGAAAAACTGTTTTTT. Its translation is CASTHGSQGSDEKLFF.

V gene TRBV4-3 combines with J gene TRBJ1-4, with no clear D. Trimming shortened V by 1 base and J by 0 bases, and 12 bases separated the two germline ends. This CDR3 comprises 17 residues. Germline V gene lookup returns CDR1 LGHNA and CDR2 YSLEER. DNA of the CDR3: TGCGCCAGCAGCCAAGTCGTGAAGAGTGCAACTAATGAAAAACTGTTTTTT. Residues: CASSQVVKSATNEKLFF.

The chain carries TRBV19 and TRBJ2-1, with 16 bases identical to TRBD2. Looked up from germline, CDR1 is LNHDA and CDR2 is SQIVND (reference sequence). The V and J ends lost 6 bases and 3 bases, in that order; junction bases with no gene match: 8. This CDR3 region has 18 residues. The CDR3 DNA reads TGTGCCAGTAGATCAACGGGACTAGCGGGGGGGATCTACAATGAGCAGTTCTTC. It specifies CASRSTGLAGGIYNEQFF. Combining the CDR3 with reference TRBV19 and TRBJ2-1 gives the whole variable domain DGGITQSPKYLFRKEGQNVTLSCEQNLNHDAMYWYRQDPGQGLRLIYYSQIVNDFQKGDIAEGYSVSREKKESFPLTVTSAQKNPTAFYLCASRSTGLAGGIYNEQFFGPGTRLTVL.

The chain has TRBV5-4 and TRBJ1-2; 7 bases are a match to TRBD1. This CDR3 contains 15 residues. V shed 2 bases, J shed 2 bases, and the junction held 6 bases outside the gene matches. Germline-derived CDR1 and CDR2 are SGHNT and YYREEE (reference sequence). CDR3 DNA sequence: TGTGCCAGCAGCTTCAGTCGGGGACAGAACTATGGCTACACCTTC. It yields the protein CASSFSRGQNYGYTF.

The rearrangement joins TRBV10-2 to TRBJ2-7; 9 nucleotides line up with TRBD2. V dropped 4 bases and J dropped 0; count of bases not matched to a gene: 7. Looked up from germline, CDR1 is WSHSY and CDR2 is SAAADI. This CDR3 comprises 16 residues. The chain's CDR3 is CASSALGSGGSYEQYF. CDR3 DNA sequence: TGCGCCAGCAGTGCCCTTGGTAGCGGGGGCTCCTACGAGCAGTACTTC.

This clone was found a few times. The chain is built from TRBV6-6 and TRBJ2-5; D is undetermined. Germline V gene sequence: CDR1 MNHNY, CDR2 SVGAGI (reference sequence). CDR3 length equals 15 residues. Between the trimmed V and J ends, which lost 1 base and 0 bases, there was a span of 9 bases. The CDR3: CASSYWAPYQETQYF. CDR3 sequence (DNA): TGTGCCAGCAGTTACTGGGCGCCTTACCAAGAGACCCAGTACTTC.

Only a few counts were recorded for this clone. This chain uses TRBV30 with TRBJ2-5, with D possibly matching TRBD2 (5 bases). Germline V gene sequence: CDR1 GTSNPN, CDR2 SVGIG (reference sequence). The V end was cut by 3 bases, the J end by 5 bases, with 13 bases between. The CDR3 extends over 13 amino acids. The CDR3 region is CAWSRTGWETQYF. The CDR3 DNA follows: TGTGCCTGGAGCCGGACTGGTTGGGAGACCCAGTACTTC.

This clone appeared once. The rearrangement links TRBV5-6 to TRBJ1-3; 10 positions agree with TRBD1. The CDR3 is made up of 15 amino acids. Germline-derived CDR1 and CDR2 are SGHDT and YYEEEE. Trimming removed 4 bases from V and 7 bases from J; junction bases left unmatched: 8. The CDR3, as DNA: TGTGCCAGCAGCGGCTCCGGGACAGGGGCGAACACCATATATTTT. Encoded protein: CASSGSGTGANTIYF.

V and J are TRBV3-1 (or the pseudogene TRBV3-2) and TRBJ2-2, with D unclear. Germline V CDR1 and CDR2: LGHDT, YNNKEL (reference sequence). Trimming removed 2 bases at V and 4 bases at J, with 17 bases between. The CDR3 covers 17 residues. The CDR3 loop reads CASSQPVPQRSTGELFF. The CDR3, as DNA: TGTGCCAGCAGCCAACCCGTCCCTCAACGGTCCACCGGGGAGCTGTTTTTT.

The chain recombines TRBV27 with TRBJ1-5; TRBD1 agrees at 9 bases. The germline V gene encodes CDR1 MNHEY and CDR2 SMNVEV (reference sequence). V lost 5 bases to trimming and J lost 6 bases; unmatched junction nucleotides: 5. The CDR3 has 14 residues. CDR3 loop: CASSPGTGFQPQHF. For the CDR3, the DNA is TGTGCCAGCAGTCCAGGGACAGGGTTTCAGCCCCAGCATTTT.

A note on this clone: The same CDR3 arises from other DNA sequences in this sample as well. This rearrangement joins TRBV5-1 to TRBJ1-1, with D tentatively TRBD1 (5 bases). Per the germline V gene, CDR1 is SGHRS and CDR2 is YFSETQ. V gave up 4 bases and J gave up 3 bases, with 10 bases separating them. This CDR3 contains 13 residues. CDR3 sequence: CASSTGGDTEAFF. As DNA, the CDR3 is TGCGCCAGCAGCACCGGGGGGGACACTGAAGCTTTCTTT.

This sequence joins TRBV28 and TRBJ1-1, with D tentatively TRBD1 (6 bases). V lost 4 bases and J lost 3, with 15 bases in between. This CDR3 has 15 residues. The germline V gene has CDR1 MDHEN and CDR2 SYDVKM. The CDR3 loop is CASSSTGKGDTEAFF. DNA of the CDR3: TGTGCCAGCAGTTCTACAGGGAAGGGAGACACTGAAGCTTTCTTT.

The rearrangement links TRBV11-2 to TRBJ2-7; a weak D match, TRBD1 (5 bases). In germline, CDR1 is SGHAT, CDR2 FQNNGV. V shed 0 bases and J shed 3 bases, with 6 bases lying between them. The CDR3 sequence is 13 residues long. In nucleotides, the CDR3 is TGTGCCAGCAGCTTAGATGACAGCTACGAGCAGTACTTC. It is translated as CASSLDDSYEQYF.